The 8 T cell receptor beta chains in this list originate from one sample, sequenced in a study of response to subunit inactivated influenza vaccine. TCRdb reprocessed the RT-PCR reads via MiXCR and lists one record per CDR3 protein. Among 500,000 to 600,000 distinct CDR3 sequences listed, roughly 8.2% were seen once. Specimen: PBMCs from blood, collected around 25 months after vaccination. The receptors come from a man aged 45-69 years who received an inactivated influenza vaccine.

Many counts were recorded for this clonotype. The V gene is TRBV7-2, the J gene TRBJ2-1; D remains ambiguous. This CDR3 has 14 residues. Trimming removed 4 bases from V and 4 bases from J, with 11 bases in between. The germline V gene has CDR1 SGHTA and CDR2 FQGNSA. CDR3 loop: CASSSYGQYNEQFF. CDR3 bases: TGTGCCAGCAGCTCTTATGGGCAATACAATGAGCAGTTCTTC.

This clonotype has only a few counts. The chain couples TRBV20-1 to TRBJ2-7; 8 nucleotides align to TRBD1. Losses at the gene ends were 6 bases for V and 0 bases for J; bases not matched to a gene: 10. The CDR3 loop spans 15 amino acids. Germline V lookup: CDR1 DFQATT, CDR2 SNEGSKA (reference sequence). The CDR3 region has the DNA TGCAGTGCAAAATTACAGGGGGTTCGCTCCTACGAGCAGTACTTC. Translated, it gives CSAKLQGVRSYEQYF.

This clonotype was seen more than once but under ten times. The V and J genes are TRBV29-1 and TRBJ1-2, with 8 bases matching TRBD1. Germline V CDR1 and CDR2: SQVTM, ANQGSEA. CDR3 size: 13 residues. After removal of 7 bases from V and 0 bases from J, the junction contained 4 bases not matched to a gene. CDR3 nucleotides: TGCAGCGCTCGACAGGGGACTAACTATGGCTACACCTTC. Protein product: CSARQGTNYGYTF.

The chain recombines TRBV28 with TRBJ2-5; TRBD1 is a possible D gene (5 bases). The CDR3 consists of 13 residues. The V and J ends lost 3 bases and 4 bases respectively, with 9 bases between them. Per germline, CDR1 MDHEN and CDR2 SYDVKM. In nucleotides, the CDR3 is TGTGCCAGCAGTTTTCAGGGCACAGAGACCCAGTACTTC. Translated, it gives CASSFQGTETQYF.

This clonotype came up many times. The gene calls are TRBV5-5 and TRBJ2-5, with TRBD2 matching 7 bases. This CDR3 comprises 15 residues. In germline, CDR1 is SGHKS, CDR2 YYEKEE (reference sequence). With 0 bases clipped from V and 5 bases from J, the junction kept 7 bases outside the gene matches. The CDR3 loop reads CASSLARTSVETQYF. CDR3 sequence (DNA): TGTGCCAGCAGCTTGGCCAGGACTAGTGTGGAGACCCAGTACTTC. Filled out from reference TRBV5-5 and TRBJ2-5, the complete variable domain reads DAGVTQSPTHLIKTRGQQVTLRCSPISGHKSVSWYQQVLGQGPQFIFQYYEKEERGRGNFPDRFSARQFPNYSSELNVNALLLGDSALYLCASSLARTSVETQYFGPGTRLLVL.

This clonotype was counted a few times. This sequence joins TRBV20-1 and TRBJ1-5, with D perhaps matching TRBD1 (5 bases). This CDR3 has 14 residues. V was pared by 5 bases and J by 1 base, with 12 bases between. Germline V gene data show CDR1 as DFQATT and CDR2 as SNEGSKA (reference sequence). The CDR3 bases are TGCAGTGCTCTGAACCGGGACAGCAATCAGCCCCAGCATTTT. Its protein is CSALNRDSNQPQHF.

The CDR3 coding sequence is TGCGCCAGCAGCGAACTAGCGGGGGCTAATGAGCAGTTCTTC. Translating gives CASSELAGANEQFF. This sequence joins TRBV5-1 and TRBJ2-1; TRBD2 aligns across 11 bases. The V and J ends lost 4 bases and 7 bases, in that order; junction bases with no gene match: 4. The CDR3 is made up of 14 amino acids. CDR1 is SGHRS and CDR2 is YFSETQ in the germline V gene.

This chain uses TRBV5-1 with TRBJ1-5; D is unresolved. The germline CDR1 and CDR2 sequences are SGHRS and YFSETQ. The CDR3 loop spans 16 amino acids. Trimming removed 0 bases at V and 0 bases at J, with 10 bases between. The CDR3 is CASSLGPENSNQPQHF. CDR3 in DNA: TGCGCCAGCAGCTTGGGTCCAGAAAATAGCAATCAGCCCCAGCATTTT.